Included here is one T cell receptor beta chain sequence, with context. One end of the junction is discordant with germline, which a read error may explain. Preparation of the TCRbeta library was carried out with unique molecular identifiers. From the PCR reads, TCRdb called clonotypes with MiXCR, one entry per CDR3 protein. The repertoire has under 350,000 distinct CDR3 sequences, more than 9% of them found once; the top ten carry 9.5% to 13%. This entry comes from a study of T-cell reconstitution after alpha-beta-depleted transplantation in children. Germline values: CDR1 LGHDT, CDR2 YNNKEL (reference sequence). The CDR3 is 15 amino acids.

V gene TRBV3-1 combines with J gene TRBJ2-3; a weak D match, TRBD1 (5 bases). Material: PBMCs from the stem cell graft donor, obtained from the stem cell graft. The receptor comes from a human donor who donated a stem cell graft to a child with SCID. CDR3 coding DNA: TGTGCCACCAGCCAAGTGGTGCCTTGGACACATACGCAGTATTTT. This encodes CATSQVVPWTHTQYF.